The clone carrying this T cell receptor beta chain appeared many times. This specimen belongs to a study of low-dose radiotherapy and immunotherapy resistance in tumors. In the study overall: Patients of Cohort 1 had 0.5 Gy fractions every 2 weeks, which summed to 6.5 Gy. One day before radiation and immunotherapy, intravenous cyclophosphamide 200 mg/m2 was administered, with this repeated every two weeks.

Germline CDR1 and CDR2: DFQATT and SNEGSKA (reference sequence). Trimming removed 3 bases from V and 0 bases from J; junction bases left unmatched: 11. This CDR3 is built from 18 residues. Noted time point: before trial treatment. In the RACIN dose-escalation trial, donors got nivolumab plus ipilimumab with aspirin, cyclophosphamide and radiotherapy. Advanced solid tumors lacking tumor-infiltrating lymphocytes characterized eligible patients. TRAV- and TRBV-specific primers, spanning alpha and beta chains, primed first-strand cDNA. A roughly 20-cycle PCR with a constant-region primer and V-primer adapter amplified TCRs. TCRdb reanalysed the reads using MiXCR and keeps one entry per CDR3 protein. The repertoire holds tens of thousands of distinct CDR3 sequences, with 15% to 20% as singletons.

The chain links TRBV20-1 to TRBJ2-3, with 11 bases aligning to TRBD2. The TCR comes from a male donor with prostate cancer. This sample comprised PBMCs, obtained before treatment. In DNA form, the CDR3 reads TGCAGTGCTAGCATCACTAGCGGGGGCCCTACTAGCACAGATACGCAGTATTTT. Translating gives CSASITSGGPTSTDTQYF.